Sequencing of this TCR beta chain was carried out in a study of blood T cell repertoires in COVID-19. Study-wide background: PBMCs, B-cell-depleted T cells, or T cells provided the cDNA or gDNA that made up the material.

Original data processing: Quantification of nucleated cells was approximated via reference gene primer amplification. Clones were read by immunoSEQ multiplex PCR, and TCRdb kept only the in-frame ones, dropping some. D and trimming come from the DNA, and the V and J calls and clone size come from that table. This repertoire shows nearly 90,000 clones, over 80% found once; its top ten account for 11%. The CDR3 consists of 13 residues. The V gene end was trimmed by 5 bases and the J gene end by 7 bases; junction bases not matched to a gene: 4. The TCR was taken from a man older than 75 with acute or convalescent COVID-19. Material for sequencing was peripheral blood. V is TRBV12-3 or TRBV12-4 and J is TRBJ1-2; 10 bases are a match to TRBD1. The CDR3 nucleotides read TGTGCCAGCAGTCGACAGGGGGCCGGTGGCTACACCTTC. Protein: CASSRQGAGGYTF.